This TCR beta chain originates from a study of T-cell reconstitution after alpha-beta-depleted transplantation in children. This CDR3 comprises 14 residues. V shed 4 bases and J 7 bases; nucleotides not matched to a gene: 7. The germline gives CDR1 MDHEN, CDR2 SYDVKM. Using unique molecular identifiers, the investigators prepared the TCRbeta library. TCRdb fed the PCR reads into MiXCR, producing one record per CDR3 protein. The repertoire holds some 500,000 distinct CDR3 sequences, with around 16% as singletons. The TCR sequence derives from a human donor who donated a stem cell graft to a child with acute lymphoblastic leukemia. Sequenced material: PBMCs from the stem cell graft donor, taken from the stem cell graft. This chain links TRBV28 with TRBJ2-1, with TRBD1 matching over 7 bases. CDR3 nucleotide sequence: TGTGCCAGCAGTTCCCCGACAGGGAGAAATGAGCAGTTCTTC. Protein sequence: CASSSPTGRNEQFF.